Shown below are 21 T cell receptor beta chains from a single sample sequenced in a study of post-analysis software for immune sequencing data. Study-wide findings and caveats: Among 5 or 6 TRBV segments more frequent in patients than controls were TRBV5-6, TRBV5-1 and TRBV20-1.

These receptors are not linked to any known antigen. Unique molecular identifiers were present in the TCR beta cDNA libraries. From the PCR reads, TCRdb called clonotypes with MiXCR, one entry per CDR3 protein. The sample lists about 770,000 distinct CDR3 sequences, 46% occurring once. The sample was blood. All receptors derive from a girl aged 10-17 years with multiple sclerosis.

This clonotype has a handful of counts. V is TRBV29-1 and J is TRBJ2-1, with D tentatively TRBD2 (6 bases). This CDR3 has 13 residues. The ends were cut back, 6 bases at V and 4 bases at J, with 13 bases in the middle. Germline CDR1 SQVTM, CDR2 ANQGSEA. The CDR3 bases are TGCAGCGTCGCCGGAGGGGTGTACAATGAGCAGTTCTTC. Residues: CSVAGGVYNEQFF.

This clonotype was found a few times. The chain combines TRBV15 with TRBJ2-4; D is ambiguous. V was shortened by 0 bases and J by 7 bases, with 13 bases between the two germline ends. The CDR3 runs to 15 residues. Germline values: CDR1 LNHNV, CDR2 YYDKDF (reference sequence). CDR3 loop: CATSRDRMTGNIQYF. The CDR3 DNA reads TGTGCCACCAGCAGAGATAGAATGACTGGGAACATTCAGTACTTC.

A single count supports this clonotype. This sequence joins TRBV27 and TRBJ2-2; the D is unclear. V was pared by 3 bases and J by 5 bases, with 16 bases between. Germline-derived CDR1 and CDR2 are MNHEY and SMNVEV (reference sequence). CDR3 length: 16 residues. CDR3 coding DNA: TGTGCCAGCAGTTTGATTTTTGACCCTGGGACCGGGGAGCTGTTTTTT. Translation: CASSLIFDPGTGELFF.

The gene calls are TRBV7-2 and TRBJ2-3; 7 nucleotides agree with TRBD2. V lost 6 bases, J lost 4 bases, and 4 bases stayed unmatched. Germline CDR1 is SGHTA and CDR2 is FQGNSA. The length of the CDR3 is 13 residues. The CDR3 DNA sequence: TGTGCCAGCAGATCGGCGGGGGCAGATACGCAGTATTTT. Translation gives CASRSAGADTQYF.

This clonotype came up a few times. J is TRBJ2-1 and V is TRBV18; perhaps TRBD1 as D (5 bases). The CDR3 is 13 amino acids. The V and J ends lost 0 bases and 8 bases respectively, with 8 bases between them. Germline V lookup: CDR1 KGHSH, CDR2 LQKENI. The CDR3 DNA follows: TGTGCCAGCTCACCACCAGCCAGGGATGAGCAGTTCTTC. Its protein product is CASSPPARDEQFF.

The CDR3 protein is CASSSPSGRGTDTQYF. CDR3 coding DNA: TGTGCCAGCAGTTCCCCTAGCGGGAGGGGCACAGATACGCAGTATTTT. V and J are TRBV6-2 or TRBV6-3 and TRBJ2-3; TRBD2 matches at 12 bases. Germline values: CDR1 MNHEY, CDR2 SVGEGT. This CDR3 is built from 16 residues. Germline trimming cut 4 bases from V and 1 base from J; bases unmatched to any gene: 3.

This clonotype turned up a few times. Here the CDR3 reads CASSLPLAATNEQFF. The DNA for the CDR3 is TGTGCCAGCAGCTTGCCACTAGCGGCCACCAATGAGCAGTTCTTC. The chain employs TRBV5-6 and TRBJ2-1; 8 nucleotides match TRBD2. CDR1 and CDR2 (germline): SGHDT, YYEEEE. This CDR3 region has 15 residues. The junction had 6 bases not matched to a gene; V was cut back by 1 base and J by 6 bases. The full variable domain, with the rest looked up from reference TRBV5-6 and TRBJ2-1, is DAGVTQSPTHLIKTRGQQVTLRCSPKSGHDTVSWYQQALGQGPQFIFQYYEEEERQRGNFPDRFSGHQFPNYSSELNVNALLLGDSALYLCASSLPLAATNEQFFGPGTRLTVL.

The chain has TRBV3-1 and TRBJ2-7, with 7 bases fitting TRBD2. Unmatched junction bases numbered 9, after V lost 8 bases and J lost 5 bases. The germline CDR1 and CDR2 sequences are LGHDT and YNNKEL (reference sequence). The CDR3 sequence is 13 residues long. The CDR3 sequence is CASGAGVGHEQYF. The CDR3 DNA is TGTGCCAGCGGGGCGGGAGTCGGCCACGAGCAGTACTTC.

The rearrangement joins TRBV20-1 to TRBJ2-7, with D maybe TRBD2 (5 bases). The germline V gene encodes CDR1 DFQATT and CDR2 SNEGSKA (reference sequence). V lost 2 bases to trimming and J lost 0 bases, with 11 bases between them. CDR3 size: 14 residues. The CDR3 DNA reads as TGCAGTGCTAGATCGGGGAGCTTCTCCTACGAGCAGTACTTC. It encodes CSARSGSFSYEQYF.

The V and J genes are TRBV11-3 and TRBJ2-7; 7 bases are shared with TRBD1. Looked up from germline, CDR1 is SGHNT and CDR2 is YENEEA. CDR3 size: 16 residues. The junction had 9 bases not matched to a gene; V was cut back by 1 base and J by 3 bases. This CDR3 reads CASSLVRQGADYEQYF. DNA for the CDR3: TGTGCCAGCAGCTTAGTCCGACAGGGTGCGGACTACGAGCAGTACTTC. Based on the CDR3 plus reference TRBV11-3 and TRBJ2-7, the full variable domain is EAGVVQSPRYKIIEKKQPVAFWCNPISGHNTLYWYLQNLGQGPELLIRYENEEAVDDSQLPKDRFSAERLKGVDSTLKIQPAELGDSAVYLCASSLVRQGADYEQYFGPGTRLTVT.

CDR3 protein: CASSLEARNTIYF. In nucleotides, the CDR3 is TGTGCCAGCAGCTTGGAGGCGCGAAACACCATATATTTT. The chain recombines TRBV5-6 with TRBJ1-3; D ambiguous. Between the trimmed V and J ends, which lost 0 bases and 5 bases, there was a span of 6 bases. Germline lookup yields CDR1 SGHDT and CDR2 YYEEEE. This CDR3 has 13 amino acids.

The chain uses TRBV4-1 and TRBJ1-2, with a weak D call TRBD1 (6 bases). The CDR3 is 13 residues long. Per the germline V gene, CDR1 is MGHRA and CDR2 is YSYEKL. V lost 4 bases to trimming and J lost 4 bases, with 10 bases between them. CDR3 in DNA: TGCGCCAGCAGCCGCGGACAGAGCTATGGCTACACCTTC. Its translation is CASSRGQSYGYTF.

The CDR3: CSARDKAGFGEKLFF. CDR3 sequence (DNA): TGCAGTGCTAGAGATAAGGCGGGGTTCGGTGAAAAACTGTTTTTT. The rearrangement links TRBV20-1 to TRBJ1-4; D unresolved. Looked up from germline, CDR1 is DFQATT and CDR2 is SNEGSKA (reference sequence). The CDR3 contains 15 residues. The germline V and J ends were trimmed by 0 bases and 7 bases, with 15 bases remaining between them.

Notes on this clonotype: The germline gene is not matched at one end of the junction; a read error may be the cause. V and J are TRBV20-1 and TRBJ1-1; unclear D gene. CDR1 and CDR2 from the germline V gene are DFQATT and SNEGSKA (reference sequence). The CDR3 totals 11 residues. CDR3 sequence reads: CSVPTNTVAFF. DNA of the CDR3: TGCAGTGTCCCGACGAACACTGTAGCTTTCTTT.

The V and J genes are TRBV30 and TRBJ2-5, with D unresolved. Trimming shortened V by 0 bases and J by 5 bases, and 13 bases separated the two germline ends. This CDR3 is built from 14 residues. In germline, CDR1 is GTSNPN, CDR2 SVGIG (reference sequence). The CDR3 is CAWSVGGNGETQYF. CDR3 coding DNA: TGTGCCTGGAGTGTAGGTGGCAACGGGGAGACCCAGTACTTC.

This clonotype was detected a few times. This chain uses TRBV6-2 or TRBV6-3 with TRBJ2-7; TRBD2 agrees at 10 bases. Germline loops: CDR1 MNHEY, CDR2 SVGEGT. V was clipped by 5 bases and J by 5 bases; unmatched bases: 12. The CDR3 spans 16 residues. CDR3 nucleotides: TGTGCCAGCAGTCCAGCGGGAGGGCCGGGTTTCGACGAGCAGTACTTC. Residues: CASSPAGGPGFDEQYF.

The chain joins TRBV20-1 to TRBJ2-1, with D possibly called TRBD1 or TRBD2 (7 bases each). The DNA matches TRBJ2-7 better at its end, which makes the J call doubtful. This CDR3 has 14 residues. CDR1 is DFQATT and CDR2 is SNEGSKA in the germline V gene (reference sequence). This CDR3 is CSARNPRGGTEQYF. Written as DNA, the CDR3 is TGCAGTGCTAGAAATCCCAGGGGGGGAACGGAGCAGTACTTC.

This clonotype has only a few counts. The chain carries TRBV29-1 and TRBJ1-1; possibly TRBD1 for D (5 bases). This CDR3 is built from 14 residues. Trimming shortened V by 3 bases and J by 4 bases, and 15 bases separated the two germline ends. From germline, CDR1 is SQVTM and CDR2 ANQGSEA. The CDR3 bases are TGCAGCGTTGATCAGGGCATAGGGAGCACTGAAGCTTTCTTT. It is translated as CSVDQGIGSTEAFF.

The chain couples TRBV7-2 to TRBJ2-5, with 7 bases aligning to TRBD2. Germline assignment: CDR1 SGHTA and CDR2 FQGNSA. There are 18 residues in the CDR3. With V trimmed by 2 bases and J by 4 bases, 16 bases remained unmatched. CDR3 in amino acids: CASSLSLGFGGRGETQYF. For the CDR3, the DNA is TGTGCCAGCAGCTTATCTTTAGGTTTCGGCGGGAGAGGAGAGACCCAGTACTTC.

V and J are TRBV6-5 and TRBJ2-5; the D is unclear. TRBJ2-7 matches the DNA end more closely, so the J call is doubtful. This CDR3 is 13 amino acids long. Germline lookup yields CDR1 MNHEY and CDR2 SVGAGI. CDR3 nucleotide sequence: TGTGCCAGCAGTTATTCTGGGCTGGACGAGCAGTACTTC. It specifies CASSYSGLDEQYF.

The chain couples TRBV5-5 to TRBJ2-7; TRBD2 matches at 8 bases. The V gene's germline CDR1 is SGHKS and CDR2 YYEKEE (reference sequence). CDR3 size: 16 residues. V lost 3 bases and J lost 4; bases outside the gene matches: 12. The CDR3 region is CASSWPSGLEGYEQYF. Written as DNA, the CDR3 is TGTGCCAGCAGCTGGCCCTCGGGACTAGAGGGTTACGAGCAGTACTTC. Full variable domain (outside the CDR3, taken from reference TRBV5-5 and TRBJ2-7): DAGVTQSPTHLIKTRGQQVTLRCSPISGHKSVSWYQQVLGQGPQFIFQYYEKEERGRGNFPDRFSARQFPNYSSELNVNALLLGDSALYLCASSWPSGLEGYEQYFGPGTRLTVT.